This T cell receptor beta chain was obtained from a study of blood T cell repertoires in COVID-19. This clone has only one observation. Germline values: CDR1 MGHRA, CDR2 YSYEKL. This CDR3 is 15 amino acids long. Trimming cost V 4 bases and J 4 bases; bases outside gene matches: 7. The method was immunoSEQ multiplex PCR; TCRdb's version includes in-frame clones alone and lacks a portion of them. The table has roughly 120,000 clones, around 90% seen once. The specimen was peripheral blood. This TCR came from a man in his 60s with COVID-19, enrolled during active disease. This rearrangement joins TRBV4-1 to TRBJ1-5, with 7 bases identical to TRBD1. The DNA for the CDR3 is TGCGCCAGCAGCCGCAACAGGGGTGGGAATCAGCCCCAGCATTTT. It codes for CASSRNRGGNQPQHF.